This is a list of T cell receptor beta chains from one sample in a study of technical replicates of blood from a handful of donors. Sequencing was performed with immunoSEQ multiplex PCR; in TCRdb, only in-frame clones are kept and a portion is missing. The table lists approximately 100,000 clones, under 96% of them singletons. The specimen was T cells isolated from PBMCs. These receptors originate from a human donor in good health. Both conserved end residues are part of each CDR3. D genes are given only for firm matches. Not all rows give a size; the values are once, few, many and, for expanded clones, a class.

J | length | size | V | D | CDR3 | DNA
TRBJ2-1 | 18 | - | TRBV4-1 | TRBD2 | CASSQDPPTSGRRNEQFF | TGCGCCAGCAGCCAAGATCCCCCCACTAGCGGGAGGCGGAATGAGCAGTTCTTC
TRBJ2-3 | 13 | - | TRBV6-6 | - | CASSYFPGDTQYF | TGTGCCAGCAGTTACTTCCCAGGGGATACGCAGTATTTT
TRBJ2-2 | 18 | - | TRBV9 | TRBD2 | CASSVAALAGINTGELFF | TGTGCCAGCAGCGTCGCCGCCCTAGCGGGGATAAACACCGGGGAGCTGTTTTTT
TRBJ1-4 | 14 | - | TRBV28 | TRBD1 | CASSPGQGTEKLFF | TGTGCCAGCAGCCCGGGACAGGGGACGGAAAAACTGTTTTTT
TRBJ1-2 | 15 | - | TRBV6-6 | - | CASSYWVGEGYGYTF | TGTGCCAGCAGTTACTGGGTAGGGGAGGGCTATGGCTACACCTTC
TRBJ2-5 | 14 | once | TRBV14 | TRBD2 | CASSPKAGAETQYF | TGTGCCAGCAGCCCCAAAGCGGGGGCTGAGACCCAGTACTTC
TRBJ1-5 | 13 | - | TRBV29-1 | - | CSVSGDMYQPQHF | TGCAGCGTTAGTGGGGACATGTATCAGCCCCAGCATTTT
TRBJ2-7 | 14 | - | TRBV10-3 | TRBD2 | CAISPLAGGYEQYF | TGTGCCATCAGTCCGCTAGCGGGGGGCTACGAGCAGTACTTC
TRBJ2-2 | 19 | - | TRBV2 | TRBD2 | CASFPLPGLAGEDTGELFF | TGTGCCAGCTTCCCTCTCCCGGGACTAGCGGGGGAAGACACCGGGGAGCTGTTTTTT
TRBJ1-1 | 13 | - | TRBV21-1 | - | CASSIRQGCIAFF | TGTGCCAGCAGCATCAGACAGGGCTGCATAGCTTTCTTT
TRBJ1-1 | 14 | - | TRBV10-3 | TRBD1 | CAIRPQGLDTEAFF | TGTGCCATCAGACCACAGGGGTTGGACACTGAAGCTTTCTTT
TRBJ2-7 | 14 | - | TRBV10-3 | - | CAISESGQLYEQYF | TGTGCCATCAGTGAGTCAGGACAGCTCTACGAGCAGTACTTC
TRBJ2-7 | 15 | - | TRBV10-3 | TRBD2 | CAIGRWTSGASEQYF | TGTGCCATCGGGAGGTGGACTAGCGGAGCATCCGAGCAGTACTTC
TRBJ2-2 | 16 | - | TRBV27 | - | CASSRFRGPEPGELFF | TGTGCCAGCAGTAGATTCAGGGGCCCCGAACCCGGGGAGCTGTTTTTT
TRBJ2-1 | 14 | - | TRBV11-2 | - | CASNSGLSPHEQFF | TGTGCCAGCAACTCGGGACTCTCCCCCCATGAGCAGTTCTTC
TRBJ2-1 | 18 | - | TRBV18 | - | CASSPPGHSLGGYNEQFF | TGTGCCAGCTCACCACCGGGACACTCTTTAGGGGGTTACAATGAGCAGTTCTTC
TRBJ1-4 | 14 | - | TRBV27 | TRBD1 | CASRKQGAFEKLFF | TGTGCCAGCAGAAAACAGGGGGCGTTTGAAAAACTGTTTTTT
TRBJ2-3 | 18 | once | TRBV7-9 | - | CASSPREVAHSSTDTQYF | TGTGCCAGCAGCCCCCGTGAGGTAGCGCATTCTAGCACAGATACGCAGTATTTT
TRBJ1-5 | 13 | - | TRBV28 | - | CASTRAGDQPQHF | TGTGCCAGCACCAGGGCGGGAGATCAGCCCCAGCATTTT
TRBJ2-2 | 15 | - | TRBV6-5 | TRBD1 | CASSHGQGALGELFF | TGTGCCAGCAGTCACGGACAGGGGGCCCTCGGGGAGCTGTTTTTT
TRBJ2-1 | 14 | - | TRBV29-1 | - | CSVEKDTRVDEQFF | TGCAGCGTTGAAAAAGACACCCGAGTTGATGAGCAGTTCTTC
TRBJ2-1 | 14 | - | TRBV7-9 | - | CASSYNYESNEQFF | TGTGCCAGCAGCTATAACTATGAGTCGAATGAGCAGTTCTTC
TRBJ2-3 | 14 | - | TRBV27 | TRBD1 | CASSLDRGPDTQYF | TGTGCCAGCAGTTTGGACAGGGGGCCAGATACGCAGTATTTT